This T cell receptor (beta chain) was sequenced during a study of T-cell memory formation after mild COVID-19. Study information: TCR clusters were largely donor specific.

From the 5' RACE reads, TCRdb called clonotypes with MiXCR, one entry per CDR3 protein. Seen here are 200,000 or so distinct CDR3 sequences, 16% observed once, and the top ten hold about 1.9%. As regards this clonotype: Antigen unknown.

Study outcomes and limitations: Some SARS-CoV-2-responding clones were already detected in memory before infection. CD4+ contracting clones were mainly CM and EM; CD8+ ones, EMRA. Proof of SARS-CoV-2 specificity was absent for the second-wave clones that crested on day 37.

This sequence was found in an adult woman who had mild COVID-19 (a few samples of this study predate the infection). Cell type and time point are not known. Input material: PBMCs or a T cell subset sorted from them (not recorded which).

CDR3 coding DNA: TGCGCCAGCAGCCAGGGTAGAACCCAAATCTACGAGCAGTACTTC. Residues: CASSQGRTQIYEQYF. V and J are TRBV4-3 and TRBJ2-7; D call uncertain. Germline CDR1 is LGHNA and CDR2 is YSLEER. V was shortened by 3 bases and J by 3 bases, with 15 bases between the two germline ends. The CDR3 runs 15 residues.